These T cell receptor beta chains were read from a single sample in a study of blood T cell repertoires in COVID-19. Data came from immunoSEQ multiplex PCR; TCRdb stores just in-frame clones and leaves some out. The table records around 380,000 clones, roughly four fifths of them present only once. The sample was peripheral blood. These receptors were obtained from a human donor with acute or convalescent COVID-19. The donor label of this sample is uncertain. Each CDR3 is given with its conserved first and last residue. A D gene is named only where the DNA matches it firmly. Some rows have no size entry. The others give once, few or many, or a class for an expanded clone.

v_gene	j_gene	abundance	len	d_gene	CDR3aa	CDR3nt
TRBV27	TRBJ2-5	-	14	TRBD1	CASSPGQGVETQYF	TGTGCCAGCAGTCCGGGACAGGGGGTGGAGACCCAGTACTTC
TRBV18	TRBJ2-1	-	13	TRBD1	CASSHSTGDGRFF	TGTGCCAGCTCACACTCGACAGGGGACGGGAGGTTCTTC
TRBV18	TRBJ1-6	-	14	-	CASSPGRGGSPLHF	TGTGCCAGCTCACCCGGCAGGGGTGGCTCACCCCTCCACTTT
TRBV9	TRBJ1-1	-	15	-	CASSVGAGKGAEAFF	TGTGCCAGCAGCGTAGGGGCAGGGAAGGGGGCTGAAGCTTTCTTT
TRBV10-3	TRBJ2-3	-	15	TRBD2	CAISGGTSGTDTQYF	TGTGCCATCAGTGGTGGGACTAGCGGGACAGATACGCAGTATTTT
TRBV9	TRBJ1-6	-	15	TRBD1	CASSVEGQGNSPLHF	TGTGCCAGCAGCGTAGAAGGACAGGGTAATTCACCCCTCCACTTT
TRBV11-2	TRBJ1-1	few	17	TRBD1	CASSLHGQGGMNTEAFF	TGTGCCAGCAGCCTCCACGGACAGGGAGGTATGAACACTGAAGCTTTCTTT
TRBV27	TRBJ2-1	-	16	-	CASSLSRQVGYNEQFF	TGTGCCAGCAGTTTATCCCGACAGGTTGGATACAATGAGCAGTTCTTC
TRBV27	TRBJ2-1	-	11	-	CASSRGNEQFF	TGTGCCAGCAGCAGGGGCAATGAGCAGTTCTTC
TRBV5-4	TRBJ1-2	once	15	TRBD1	CASSLQAGGAYGYTF	TGTGCCAGCAGCTTGCAAGCAGGGGGTGCCTATGGCTACACCTTC
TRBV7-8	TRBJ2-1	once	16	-	CASSSTTGISYNEQFF	TGTGCCAGCAGCTCAACCACAGGCATCTCCTACAATGAGCAGTTCTTC
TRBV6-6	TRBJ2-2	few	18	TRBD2	CASSPNSGGPLHTGELFF	TGTGCCAGCAGTCCCAATAGCGGGGGGCCATTACACACCGGGGAGCTGTTTTTT
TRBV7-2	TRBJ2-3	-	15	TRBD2	CASSLVLAGPDTQYF	TGTGCCAGCAGCTTAGTTCTAGCGGGGCCAGATACGCAGTATTTT
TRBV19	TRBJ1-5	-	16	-	CASSIASHYSNQPQHF	TGTGCCAGTAGTATAGCCAGTCACTATAGCAATCAGCCCCAGCATTTT
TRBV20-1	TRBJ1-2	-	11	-	CSASLRRGYTF	TGCAGTGCTAGTCTGAGGAGGGGCTACACCTTC
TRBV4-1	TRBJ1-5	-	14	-	CASSHGQTNQPQHF	TGCGCCAGCAGCCACGGACAGACAAATCAGCCCCAGCATTTT
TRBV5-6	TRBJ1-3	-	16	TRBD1	CASSPRQGFSGNTIYF	TGTGCCAGCAGCCCCCGACAGGGGTTCTCTGGAAACACCATATATTTT
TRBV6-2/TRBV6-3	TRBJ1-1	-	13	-	CASSADRRTEAFF	TGTGCCAGCAGTGCCGACCGGAGAACTGAAGCTTTCTTT
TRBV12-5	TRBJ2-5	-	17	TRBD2	CASATEREGLGKETQYF	TGTGCTAGTGCCACGGAGCGGGAGGGCCTCGGAAAGGAGACCCAGTACTTC
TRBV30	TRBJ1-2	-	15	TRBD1	CAWSGTGGADYGYTF	TGTGCCTGGAGTGGGACAGGGGGCGCGGACTATGGCTACACCTTC
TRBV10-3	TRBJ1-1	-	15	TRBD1	CAIRMNPGQGSPAFF	TGTGCCATCAGGATGAACCCGGGACAGGGAAGTCCGGCTTTCTTT
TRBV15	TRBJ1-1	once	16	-	CATSRPIRDLHTEAFF	TGTGCCACCAGCAGACCTATCAGGGATTTGCACACTGAAGCTTTCTTT
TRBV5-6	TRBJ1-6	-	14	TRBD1	CASSRDRGYSPLHF	TGTGCCAGCAGCCGGGACAGGGGGTACTCACCCCTCCACTTT
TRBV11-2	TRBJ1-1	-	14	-	CASSLGTPPWGAFF	TGTGCCAGCAGCTTAGGGACTCCCCCTTGGGGAGCTTTCTTT
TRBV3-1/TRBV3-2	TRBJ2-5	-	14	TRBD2	CASSLLTSGPTQYF	TGTGCCAGCAGCCTCTTGACTAGCGGGCCTACCCAGTACTTC
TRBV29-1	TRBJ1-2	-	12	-	CSGGDTHYGYTF	TGCAGCGGAGGGGACACCCACTATGGCTACACCTTC
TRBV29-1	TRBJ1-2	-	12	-	CSVVGQFYGYTF	TGCAGCGTTGTTGGACAGTTTTATGGCTACACCTTC
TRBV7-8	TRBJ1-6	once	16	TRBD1	CASSFDRDRGNSPLHF	TGTGCCAGCAGCTTCGACCGGGACAGGGGTAATTCACCCCTCCACTTT
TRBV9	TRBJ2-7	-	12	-	CASSRTGREQYF	TGTGCCAGCAGCCGAACAGGGCGGGAGCAGTACTTC